This T cell receptor beta chain appears in the sequencing data of a study of patients and donors after allogeneic stem cell transplantation. A note on this clonotype: The germline gene is not matched at one end of the junction; a read error may be the cause.

Each CDR3 protein gets one entry after TCRdb re-called the RT-PCR reads with MiXCR. The sample consists of about 57,000 distinct CDR3 sequences, less than 15% of them appearing once. The sequence was obtained from a human donor who was either an allogeneic HSCT recipient or a stem cell or donor lymphocyte infusion donor (not recorded which). It is not recorded whose cells these are; they may come from a transplant donor. Sequencing used blood, either unsorted or a sorted T cell fraction (not recorded which).

This chain's CDR3 is CASRKDIRYVQYF. Written as DNA, the CDR3 is TGTGCCAGCAGGAAAGACATCCGCTACGTGCAGTACTTC. The chain uses TRBV6-5 and TRBJ2-7; no clear D gene. Germline V CDR1 and CDR2: MNHEY, SVGAGI. The length of the CDR3 is 13 residues.